Shown below are 14 T cell receptor beta chains from a single sample sequenced in a study of cytomegalovirus exposure and HLA in healthy donors. A multiplex PCR was run with 60 Vbeta primers and 13 Jbeta primers. Produced via immunoSEQ multiplex PCR; TCRdb's table is partial and in-frame only. This sample has under 150,000 clones, with 65% to 90% found just once. The sample consisted of PBMCs. The receptor source for this set is a woman aged 25 to 39 in good health and CMV-seronegative.

V gene TRBV18 combines with J gene TRBJ2-7; D is undetermined. The germline gives CDR1 KGHSH, CDR2 LQKENI. The CDR3 totals 15 residues. V was trimmed by 6 bases and J by 0 bases, leaving 15 bases between them. CDR3 DNA sequence: TGTGCCAGCTCGCCTTATCTGAGAAGCTCCTACGAGCAGTACTTC. As protein: CASSPYLRSSYEQYF. Complete variable domain (other parts from reference TRBV18 and TRBJ2-7): NAGVMQNPRHLVRRRGQEARLRCSPMKGHSHVYWYRQLPEEGLKFMVYLQKENIIDESGMPKERFSAEFPKEGPSILRIQQVVRGDSAAYFCASSPYLRSSYEQYFGPGTRLTVT.

The chain uses TRBV4-1 and TRBJ1-2; 10 nucleotides match TRBD1. V trimming: 0 bases; J trimming: 0 bases; junction bases outside the gene matches: 4. The CDR3 runs to 17 residues. Germline V gene lookup returns CDR1 MGHRA and CDR2 YSYEKL. CDR3 sequence reads: CASSQDRGTGANYGYTF. DNA of the CDR3: TGCGCCAGCAGCCAAGACCGAGGGACAGGGGCTAACTATGGCTACACCTTC.

In DNA form, the CDR3 reads TGCAGCGTTGAGCGGAGAAACGAGCAGTACTTC. This translates into CSVERRNEQYF. The genes are TRBV29-1 and TRBJ2-5; D uncertain. The J call is doubtful: the DNA matches TRBJ2-7 better. Germline CDR1 is SQVTM and CDR2 is ANQGSEA. There are 11 residues in the CDR3.

The chain has TRBV5-1 and TRBJ2-1; 9 bases fit TRBD2. Germline CDR1 and CDR2: SGHRS and YFSETQ. Trimming cost V 4 bases and J 7 bases; bases outside gene matches: 12. CDR3 length equals 16 residues. Here the CDR3 DNA reads TGCGCCAGCAGCCTTGGGCCACTAGCGGGCGAAAATGAGCAGTTCTTC. Protein sequence: CASSLGPLAGENEQFF.

The rearrangement links TRBV11-2 to TRBJ2-2, with TRBD1 matching 8 bases. The germline CDR1 and CDR2 sequences are SGHAT and FQNNGV. The CDR3 length is 16 residues. J lost 8 bases, V lost 3 bases, and 11 bases had no gene match. In DNA form, the CDR3 reads TGTGCCAGCAGCTTCGGACCCGGGACAGGAGGTGGGGAGCTGTTTTTT. Its protein product is CASSFGPGTGGGELFF. Using reference TRBV11-2 and TRBJ2-2 for the parts outside the CDR3, the full variable domain is EAGVAQSPRYKIIEKRQSVAFWCNPISGHATLYWYQQILGQGPKLLIQFQNNGVVDDSQLPKDRFSAERLKGVDSTLKIQPAKLEDSAVYLCASSFGPGTGGGELFFGEGSRLTVL.

The sample holds one count of this clone. This rearrangement joins TRBV10-2 to TRBJ1-6; the D gene is possibly TRBD1 (5 bases). CDR1 and CDR2 (germline): WSHSY, SAAADI. The germline V and J ends were trimmed by 2 bases and 9 bases, with 17 bases remaining between them. The CDR3 length is 16 residues. CDR3 nucleotide sequence: TGCGCCAGCAGTGAGATTGGAGGGGACTTGAGTTCACCCCTCCACTTT. Translated, it gives CASSEIGGDLSSPLHF.

Worth noting for this clone: Because the CDR3's place on the DNA is in doubt, the DNA is left out and the CDR3 is given as listed by TCRdb. This chain uses TRBV11-2 with TRBJ2-7; the table names TRBD2, a call not compared with the DNA. CDR1 and CDR2 (germline): SGHAT, FQNNGV. The CDR3 numbers 12 amino acids, ends counted. CDR3 in amino acids: CASSFGGGNFNF.

This chain connects TRBV11-1 to TRBJ2-5; TRBD1 is a possible D gene (5 bases). Trimming left V 5 bases short and J 1 base short, with 14 bases between. The CDR3 length is 15 residues. Looked up from germline, CDR1 is SGHAT and CDR2 is FQDESV (reference sequence). The CDR3 sequence is CASSRDSRPQETQYF. Here the CDR3 DNA reads TGTGCCAGCAGCAGAGACAGTCGGCCCCAAGAGACCCAGTACTTC.

This chain uses TRBV7-8 with TRBJ2-1, with TRBD1 as a possible D gene (6 bases). V gave up 5 bases and J gave up 0 bases, with 20 bases separating them. Germline lookup yields CDR1 SGHVS and CDR2 FQNEAQ. The CDR3 has 18 amino acids. In nucleotides, the CDR3 is TGTGCCAGCAGCAAACAACAGGGTTTTGGGAGCTCCTACAATGAGCAGTTCTTC. Amino acids: CASSKQQGFGSSYNEQFF.

The CDR3 is CAIRGTDINQPQHF. In DNA form, the CDR3 reads TGTGCCATCAGAGGGACAGACATAAATCAGCCCCAGCATTTT. The V gene is TRBV10-3, the J gene TRBJ1-5; 7 nucleotides match TRBD1. Germline loops: CDR1 ENHRY, CDR2 SYGVKD. This CDR3 has 14 residues. Trimming removed 6 bases from V and 4 bases from J; junction bases left unmatched: 6.

This clone was seen only once. This sequence joins TRBV11-3 and TRBJ2-1; TRBD2 agrees at 9 bases. V gave up 4 bases and J gave up 7 bases; unmatched junction bases: 8. Germline V gene lookup returns CDR1 SGHNT and CDR2 YENEEA. The CDR3 length is 15 residues. CDR3 DNA sequence: TGTGCCAGCAGCTCCGGCGGGAGGGCCGGAAATGAGCAGTTCTTC. Translated: CASSSGGRAGNEQFF.

A word on this clone: Its ends do not fully match the called genes, so a read error is possible. The rearrangement links TRBV7-9 to TRBJ2-5; 8 nucleotides match TRBD1. Germline-derived CDR1 and CDR2 are SEHNR and FQNEAQ (reference sequence). The CDR3 is 15 amino acids. CDR3 sequence (DNA): TGTTCCAGCAGCTTACGGACAGGGCTTTTGGAGACCCAGTACTTC. Its translation is CSSSLRTGLLETQYF. The full variable domain, its missing parts supplied by reference TRBV7-9 and TRBJ2-5, is DTGVSQNPRHKITKRGQNVTFRCDPISEHNRLYWYRQTLGQGPEFLTYFQNEAQLEKSRLLSDRFSAERPKGSFSTLEIQRTEQGDSAMYLCSSSLRTGLLETQYFGPGTRLLVL.

The rearrangement joins TRBV5-6 to TRBJ1-5; 8 bases line up with TRBD1. V trimming: 3 bases; J trimming: 2 bases; junction bases outside the gene matches: 10. CDR1 is SGHDT and CDR2 is YYEEEE in the germline V gene. This CDR3 has 17 residues. The CDR3 DNA is TGTGCCAGCAGCTCCGCTACAGGGGGAATCGGCAATCAGCCCCAGCATTTT. It specifies CASSSATGGIGNQPQHF.

This CDR3 is CASRTGYNQPQHF. The CDR3 DNA is TGTGCCAGCAGAACAGGTTACAATCAGCCCCAGCATTTT. The chain joins TRBV6-6 to TRBJ1-5, with D maybe TRBD1 (5 bases). Germline CDR1 is MNHNY and CDR2 is SVGAGI (reference sequence). CDR3 length: 13 amino acids. V lost 6 bases and J lost 3, with 9 bases in between.